The source of this T cell receptor beta chain is a study of beta chain features in type 1 diabetes. Every bit of the isolated RNA underwent reverse transcription, so sequencing read expressed TCRB transcripts. Profiled with immunoSEQ multiplex PCR; TCRdb holds only in-frame clones, not every one. The sample records a few hundred thousand clones, around a fifth being singletons. In total, each donor contributed a single heparinised blood draw that averaged approximately 0.12 L. Stem cell-like memory, regulatory, central memory and naive CD4+ cells were sorted via CD45RO/CCR7/CD25/CD127/CD95/CD27. A note on this clone: What it recognizes is unknown.

CDR1 and CDR2 (germline): MNHEY, SVGAGI. V gave up 0 bases and J gave up 5 bases, with 7 bases separating them. The CDR3 loop spans 13 amino acids. Study results and limitations: Researchers reported that naive, central memory and Treg TCRB repertoires appeared more similar in patients than in healthy donors. Diminished insertions and augmented deletions at VDJ junctions characterized type 1 diabetes patients.

This clonotype originated in a woman aged 18-29 years in good health. Sequencing was performed on naive CD4+ T cells from blood. The V gene is TRBV6-5, the J gene TRBJ1-1, with unresolved D. CDR3: CASSYSRRTEAFF. The CDR3 DNA reads as TGTGCCAGCAGTTACTCGAGGAGAACTGAAGCTTTCTTT.